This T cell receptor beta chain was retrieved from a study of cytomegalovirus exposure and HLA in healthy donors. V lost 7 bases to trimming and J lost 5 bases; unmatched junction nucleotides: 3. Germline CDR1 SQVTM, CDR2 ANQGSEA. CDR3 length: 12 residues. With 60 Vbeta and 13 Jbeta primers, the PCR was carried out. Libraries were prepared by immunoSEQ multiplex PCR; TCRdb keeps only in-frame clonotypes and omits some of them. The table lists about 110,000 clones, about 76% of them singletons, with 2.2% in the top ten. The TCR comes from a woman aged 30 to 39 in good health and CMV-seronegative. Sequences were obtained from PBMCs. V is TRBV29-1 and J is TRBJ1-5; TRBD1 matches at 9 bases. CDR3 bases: TGCAGCGCCAGGGACAGGGATCAGCCCCAGCATTTT. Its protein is CSARDRDQPQHF.